The rows below give T cell receptor beta chains drawn from one sample of a study of T cells in Graves' hyperthyroidism and ophthalmopathy. TCRdb redid the calling of the multiplex PCR reads with MiXCR, one entry per CDR3 protein. The sample consists of about 840,000 distinct CDR3 sequences, roughly 40% of them appearing once. The sequenced sample consisted of blood. The receptors stem from a man between 18 and 29 years old with Graves' hyperthyroidism. The CDR3 runs from the conserved cysteine through the conserved F or W. D genes are given only for firm matches. Size values are once, few and many counts, or a class for expanded clones, and some rows have none.

j_call,clone_size,d_call,v_call,cdr3_nt,cdr3_aa
TRBJ2-5,NA,NA,TRBV3-1,TGTGCCAGCAGCCAACGTAGGGGAGAGACCCAGTACTTC,CASSQRRGETQYF
TRBJ2-7,few,TRBD1,TRBV5-6,TGTGCCAGCAGCGGCCACAGGGGTTCCTACGAGCAGTACTTC,CASSGHRGSYEQYF
TRBJ1-2,NA,NA,TRBV20-1,TGCAGTGCTAGAGCCCGGGGGCCGGCCCATGGCTACACCTTC,CSARARGPAHGYTF
TRBJ1-5,NA,TRBD1,TRBV29-1,TGCAGCGTTGAAAGACAGGGACCGGGAAATCAGCCCCAGCATTTT,CSVERQGPGNQPQHF
TRBJ1-5,NA,NA,TRBV7-2,TGTGCCAGCAGCGTGGGGGGGGGACTAATTCAGCCCCAGCATTTT,CASSVGGGLIQPQHF
TRBJ1-6,NA,NA,TRBV5-5,TGTGCCAGCAGCTTGGATCTCGGGGGCGTAGCTAATTCACCCCTCCACTTT,CASSLDLGGVANSPLHF
TRBJ1-5,NA,NA,TRBV19,TGTGCCAGTAGTGGGGGAGGTTCGAATAGCAATCAGCCCCAGCATTTT,CASSGGGSNSNQPQHF
TRBJ1-5,NA,TRBD1,TRBV9,TGTGCCAGCAGTACTGGGACAGGGTTCAATCAGCCCCAGCATTTT,CASSTGTGFNQPQHF
TRBJ1-1,few,NA,TRBV7-9,TGTGCCAGCAGCCTCACCCTTCCAGATAACACTGAAGCTTTCTTT,CASSLTLPDNTEAFF
TRBJ2-7,few,TRBD2,TRBV4-1,TGCGCCAGCAGCCACCCTAGCGGCTACGAGCAGTACTTC,CASSHPSGYEQYF
TRBJ1-4,NA,NA,TRBV15,TGTGCCACCAGCAGAGATCACGGGGGCTCTGGAAAACTGTTTTTT,CATSRDHGGSGKLFF
TRBJ1-1,many,NA,TRBV29-1,TGCAGCTCCCGGTTTGGGGAGCCGAACACTGAAGCTTTCTTT,CSSRFGEPNTEAFF
TRBJ2-2,NA,NA,TRBV7-9,TGTGCCAGCAGCCAAGATAGACTATACGGCCGGGAGCTGTTTTTT,CASSQDRLYGRELFF
TRBJ1-6,few,TRBD1,TRBV5-1,TGCGCCAGCAGCAAGGGTCAGGGGGCATCACCCCTCCACTTT,CASSKGQGASPLHF
TRBJ2-5,few,NA,TRBV7-2,TGTGCCAGCAGCTCCCATCCCCGGGACGCCGACGAGACCCAGTACTTC,CASSSHPRDADETQYF
TRBJ2-7,many,NA,TRBV29-1,TGCAGCGTGGCCCGTGGGGGCTCCTACGAGCAGTACTTC,CSVARGGSYEQYF
TRBJ2-5,NA,NA,TRBV6-6,TGTGCCACCTCATCAGGGATATTATTGGAGACCCAGTACTTC,CATSSGILLETQYF
TRBJ1-6,many,NA,TRBV7-8,TGTGCCAGCAGCTTAGAGAGACAGCCGAATTCACCCCTCCACTTT,CASSLERQPNSPLHF
TRBJ1-2,NA,TRBD1,TRBV7-3,TGTGCCAGCAGCTGGACCGGGACAGGCTATGGCTACACCTTC,CASSWTGTGYGYTF
TRBJ1-5,many,NA,TRBV7-2,TGTGCCAGCAGCTACCCCAATCAGCCCCAGCATTTT,CASSYPNQPQHF
TRBJ2-5,NA,NA,TRBV9,TGTGCCAGCAGCGTAGCGGGGGGCAGTCAGGAGACCCAGTACTTC,CASSVAGGSQETQYF
TRBJ2-7,many,TRBD2,TRBV29-1,TGCAGCGCAGGGACTAGCGGGTTCTACGAGCAGTACTTC,CSAGTSGFYEQYF
TRBJ1-1,NA,NA,TRBV5-1,TGCGCCAGCAGCCTGGATCCAGGGGATGGGACTGAAGCTTTCTTT,CASSLDPGDGTEAFF
TRBJ1-6,NA,TRBD1,TRBV2,TGTGCCAGCACCTACAGGGGACTAGGTCCACCCCTCCACTTT,CASTYRGLGPPLHF
TRBJ1-1,NA,NA,TRBV19,TGTGCCAGTAGGGGCAGGGCGGACACTGAAGCTTTCTTT,CASRGRADTEAFF
TRBJ2-2,NA,NA,TRBV20-1,TGCAGTGCTAGAGATCCTAGGGGATCCGGGGAGCTGTTTTTT,CSARDPRGSGELFF
TRBJ1-1,many,NA,TRBV29-1,TGCAGCGTCCTGGTTGGCTTGGGCACTGAAGCTTTCTTT,CSVLVGLGTEAFF
TRBJ2-7,NA,NA,TRBV29-1,TGCAGCGTTGAAGGGACGGGCCCTTACGAGCAGTACTTC,CSVEGTGPYEQYF
TRBJ1-1,NA,NA,TRBV13,TGTGCCAGCAGCGCTACTACCCCCGGCTCTGTTGGGGAGACCACTGAAGCTTTCTTT,CASSATTPGSVGETTEAFF
TRBJ1-2,NA,NA,TRBV29-1,TGCAGCAGTTTTTGGGACTTGCCTATTGGCTACACCTTC,CSSFWDLPIGYTF
TRBJ1-1,NA,TRBD1,TRBV29-1,TGCAGCGTTCGCAGACAGGGTGGCGAAGCTTTCTTT,CSVRRQGGEAFF
TRBJ2-7,NA,TRBD1,TRBV7-8,TGTGCCAGCAGTCCGGACAGGGAGAGGTACGAGCAGTACTTC,CASSPDRERYEQYF
TRBJ1-5,few,NA,TRBV19,TGTGCCAGTAGGGGATCAACAGGGAACCAGCCCCAGCATTTT,CASRGSTGNQPQHF
TRBJ1-5,many,NA,TRBV15,TGTGCCACCAGCAGAGACAGGGAAAGCAATCAGCCCCAGCATTTT,CATSRDRESNQPQHF
TRBJ1-2,NA,NA,TRBV7-9,TGTGCCAGCAGCTTACCACCGACTGATGGCTACACCTTC,CASSLPPTDGYTF
TRBJ2-7,few,TRBD2,TRBV6-5,TGTGCCAGCAGTTACCAACCGGGACTAGACTACGAGCAGTACTTC,CASSYQPGLDYEQYF
TRBJ2-7,NA,NA,TRBV6-5,TGTGCCAGCAGTCCTCCCCAGGGCTCTAGCGCGCAGTACTTC,CASSPPQGSSAQYF
TRBJ2-7,few,TRBD2,TRBV5-1,TGTGCCAGCAGCGGGGGGGACAGCTTGCCTTCCTACGAGCAGTACTTC,CASSGGDSLPSYEQYF
TRBJ1-5,NA,NA,TRBV29-1,TGCAGCGTAAATAGTGGGGAGGGACCCCAGCATTTT,CSVNSGEGPQHF
TRBJ1-6,many,TRBD1,TRBV2,TGTGCCAGCAGCCGAACAGGGGACTCCTATAATTCACCCCTCCACTTT,CASSRTGDSYNSPLHF
TRBJ1-1,few,NA,TRBV14,TGTGCCAGCAGGGACAGACCGAACACTGAAGCTTTCTTT,CASRDRPNTEAFF
TRBJ2-7,once,NA,TRBV7-2,TGTGCCAGCAGCTTAGGCGGGATGCAGTACTTC,CASSLGGMQYF